This TCR beta chain came from a study of T cells after yellow fever vaccination. MiXCR, applied by TCRdb to the 5' RACE reads, yields one record per CDR3 protein. The sample gives fewer than 150,000 distinct CDR3 sequences, roughly 8.2% of which show up once; roughly 0.77% is in the top ten. Findings and limits, study-wide: Abundant clonotypes from the bulk population could get into FACS-sorted repertoires as contaminants. Booster sampling recovered most clones from primary vaccination (under 97% CD4, over 75% CD8). The secondary response peaked faster, at day 5 versus 15, but was weaker. Although most clonotypes did not, a small share appeared in both CD4 and CD8 compartments.

This clonotype was detected many times. Its target is unknown. The starting material was CD4+ T cells sorted from PBMCs, obtained 5 days after the yellow fever booster vaccination. The clonotype originates from a man aged 25-45 years who received the YFV17D yellow fever vaccine.

In DNA form, the CDR3 reads TGTGCCAGCAGTTTGGAGGCGCCCTACGAGCAGTACTTC. As protein: CASSLEAPYEQYF. The genes are TRBV28 and TRBJ2-7, with D maybe TRBD2 (5 bases). The germline V gene encodes CDR1 MDHEN and CDR2 SYDVKM. The CDR3 is 13 residues long. V dropped 3 bases and J dropped 2 bases, with 8 bases sitting between them.